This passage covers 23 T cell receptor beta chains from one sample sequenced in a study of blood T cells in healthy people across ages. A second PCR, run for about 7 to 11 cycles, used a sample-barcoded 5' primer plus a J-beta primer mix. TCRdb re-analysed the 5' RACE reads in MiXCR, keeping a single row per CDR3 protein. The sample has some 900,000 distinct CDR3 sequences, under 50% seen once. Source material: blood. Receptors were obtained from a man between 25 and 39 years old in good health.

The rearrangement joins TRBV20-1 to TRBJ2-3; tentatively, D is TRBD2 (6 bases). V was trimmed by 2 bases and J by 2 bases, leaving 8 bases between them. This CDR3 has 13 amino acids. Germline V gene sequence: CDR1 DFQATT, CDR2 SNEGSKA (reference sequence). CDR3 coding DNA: TGCAGTGCTAGACGCGGGGTCACAGATACGCAGTATTTT. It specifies CSARRGVTDTQYF.

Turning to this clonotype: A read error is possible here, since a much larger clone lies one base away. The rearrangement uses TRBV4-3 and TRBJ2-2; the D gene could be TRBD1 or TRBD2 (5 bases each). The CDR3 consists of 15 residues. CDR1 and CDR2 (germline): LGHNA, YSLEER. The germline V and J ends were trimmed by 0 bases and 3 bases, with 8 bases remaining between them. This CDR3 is CASSQEGTDTGELFF. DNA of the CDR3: TGCGCCAGCAGCCAAGAGGGGACGGACACCGGGGAGCTGTTTTTT.

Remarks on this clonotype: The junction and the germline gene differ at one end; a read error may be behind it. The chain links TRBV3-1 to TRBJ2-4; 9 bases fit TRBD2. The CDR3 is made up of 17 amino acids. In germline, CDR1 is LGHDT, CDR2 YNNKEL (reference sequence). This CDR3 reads CASSQDPAGGPKDIQYF. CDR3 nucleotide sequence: TGTGCCAGCAGCCAAGATCCGGCGGGGGGGCCCAAAGACATTCAGTACTTC.

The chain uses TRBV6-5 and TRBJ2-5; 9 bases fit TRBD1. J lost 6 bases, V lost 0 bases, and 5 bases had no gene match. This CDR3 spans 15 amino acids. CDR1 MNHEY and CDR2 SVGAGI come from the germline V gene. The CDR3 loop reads CASSYSRQGDQTQYF. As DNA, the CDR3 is TGTGCCAGCAGTTACTCGAGACAGGGGGACCAGACCCAGTACTTC.

DNA of the CDR3: TGCAGTGCTAGAGTGGGGGCTGCGGGTGAGCAGTTCTTC. It codes for CSARVGAAGEQFF. This chain joins TRBV20-1 and TRBJ2-1, with D possibly being TRBD1 (6 bases). CDR1 is DFQATT and CDR2 is SNEGSKA in the germline V gene (reference sequence). The V end lost 1 base, the J end lost 9 bases, and 13 bases lay between the germline ends. The CDR3 covers 13 residues.

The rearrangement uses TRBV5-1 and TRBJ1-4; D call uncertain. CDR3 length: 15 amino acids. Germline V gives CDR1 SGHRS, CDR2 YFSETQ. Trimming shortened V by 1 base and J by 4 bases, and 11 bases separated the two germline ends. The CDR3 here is CASSLSGVGNEKLFF. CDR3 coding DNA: TGCGCCAGCAGCTTGAGTGGGGTTGGTAATGAAAAACTGTTTTTT.

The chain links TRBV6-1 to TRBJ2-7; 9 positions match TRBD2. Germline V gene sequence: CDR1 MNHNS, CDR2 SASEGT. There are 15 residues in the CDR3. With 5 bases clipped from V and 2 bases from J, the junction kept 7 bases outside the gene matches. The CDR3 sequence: CASSSISGGTYEQYF. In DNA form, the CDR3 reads TGTGCCAGCAGTAGTATTAGCGGGGGCACCTACGAGCAGTACTTC.

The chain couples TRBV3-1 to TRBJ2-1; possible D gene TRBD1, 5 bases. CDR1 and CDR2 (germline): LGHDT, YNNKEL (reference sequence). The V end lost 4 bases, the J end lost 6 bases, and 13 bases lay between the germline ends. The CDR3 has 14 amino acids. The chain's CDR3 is CASSLSVGVNEQFF. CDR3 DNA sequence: TGTGCCAGCAGCCTTTCGGTAGGGGTCAATGAGCAGTTCTTC.

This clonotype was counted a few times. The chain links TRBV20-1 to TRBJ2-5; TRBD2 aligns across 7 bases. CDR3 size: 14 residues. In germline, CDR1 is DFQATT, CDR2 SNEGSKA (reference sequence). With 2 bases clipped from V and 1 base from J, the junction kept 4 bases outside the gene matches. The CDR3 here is CSARPSGIQETQYF. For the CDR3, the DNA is TGCAGTGCTAGACCTAGCGGAATCCAAGAGACCCAGTACTTC.

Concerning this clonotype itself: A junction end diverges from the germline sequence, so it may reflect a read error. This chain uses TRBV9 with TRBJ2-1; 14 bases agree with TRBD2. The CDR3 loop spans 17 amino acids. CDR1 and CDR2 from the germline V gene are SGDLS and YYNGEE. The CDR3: CAGSARLAGGCYNEQFF. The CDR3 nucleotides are TGTGCCGGCAGCGCCAGACTAGCGGGGGGGTGCTACAATGAGCAGTTCTTC.

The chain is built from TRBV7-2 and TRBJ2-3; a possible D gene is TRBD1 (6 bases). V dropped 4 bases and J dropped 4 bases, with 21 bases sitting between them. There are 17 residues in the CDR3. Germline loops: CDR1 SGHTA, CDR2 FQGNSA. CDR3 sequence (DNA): TGTGCCAGCAGCTCCACCCTTCGAGGGGGTTACGCAGATACGCAGTATTTT. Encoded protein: CASSSTLRGGYADTQYF.

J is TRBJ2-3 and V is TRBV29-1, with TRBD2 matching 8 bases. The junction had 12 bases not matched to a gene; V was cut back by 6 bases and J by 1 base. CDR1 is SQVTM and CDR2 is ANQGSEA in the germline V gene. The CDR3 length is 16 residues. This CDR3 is CSVVLRRRGGTDTQYF. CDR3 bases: TGCAGCGTCGTTCTGAGGAGGCGGGGGGGCACAGATACGCAGTATTTT.

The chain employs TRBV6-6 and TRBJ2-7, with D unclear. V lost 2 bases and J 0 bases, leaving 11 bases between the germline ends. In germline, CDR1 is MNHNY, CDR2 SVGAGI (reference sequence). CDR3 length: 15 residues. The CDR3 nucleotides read TGTGCCAGCAGTTACAGTCAACCGAGCTCCTACGAGCAGTACTTC. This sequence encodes CASSYSQPSSYEQYF.

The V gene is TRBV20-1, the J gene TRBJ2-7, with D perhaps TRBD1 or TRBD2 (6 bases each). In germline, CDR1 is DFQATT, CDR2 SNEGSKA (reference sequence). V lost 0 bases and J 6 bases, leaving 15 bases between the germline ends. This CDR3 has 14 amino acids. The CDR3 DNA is TGCAGTGCTAGAGATGGAGGGGGTGTCACCGAGCAGTACTTC. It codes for CSARDGGGVTEQYF.

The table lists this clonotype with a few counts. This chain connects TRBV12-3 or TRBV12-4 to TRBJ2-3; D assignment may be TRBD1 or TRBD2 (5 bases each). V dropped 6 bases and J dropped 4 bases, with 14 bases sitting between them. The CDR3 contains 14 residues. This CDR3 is CASSESPGPDTQYF. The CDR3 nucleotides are TGTGCCAGCAGCGAATCGCCGGGACCAGATACGCAGTATTTT.

Here the CDR3 reads CASSFTGTGYYEQYF. The CDR3 DNA reads as TGTGCCAGCAGCTTCACCGGGACTGGCTACTACGAGCAGTACTTC. This chain joins TRBV7-9 and TRBJ2-7; D might be TRBD2 (6 bases). Per germline, CDR1 SEHNR and CDR2 FQNEAQ (reference sequence). The CDR3 loop spans 15 amino acids. V lost 3 bases, J lost 3 bases, and 15 bases lay in between.

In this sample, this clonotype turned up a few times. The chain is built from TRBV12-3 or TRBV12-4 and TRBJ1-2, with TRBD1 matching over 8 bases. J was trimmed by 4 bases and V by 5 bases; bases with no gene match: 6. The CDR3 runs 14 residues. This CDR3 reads CASSGTGQGYGYTF. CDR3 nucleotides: TGTGCCAGCAGTGGAACCGGACAGGGCTATGGCTACACCTTC.

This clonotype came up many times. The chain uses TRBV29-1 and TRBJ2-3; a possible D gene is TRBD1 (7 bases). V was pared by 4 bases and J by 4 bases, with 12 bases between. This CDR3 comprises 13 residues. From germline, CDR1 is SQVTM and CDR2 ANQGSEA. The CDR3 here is CSVVPRGADTQYF. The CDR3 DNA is TGCAGCGTTGTGCCCAGGGGGGCAGATACGCAGTATTTT.

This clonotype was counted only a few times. CDR3 region: CASSATGDTYNEQFF. CDR3 DNA sequence: TGTGCCAGCAGTGCCACAGGGGACACCTACAATGAGCAGTTCTTC. The chain has TRBV27 and TRBJ2-1; TRBD1 agrees at 7 bases. V shed 5 bases, J shed 2 bases, and the junction held 6 bases outside the gene matches. The CDR3 loop spans 15 amino acids. CDR1 MNHEY and CDR2 SMNVEV come from the germline V gene (reference sequence).

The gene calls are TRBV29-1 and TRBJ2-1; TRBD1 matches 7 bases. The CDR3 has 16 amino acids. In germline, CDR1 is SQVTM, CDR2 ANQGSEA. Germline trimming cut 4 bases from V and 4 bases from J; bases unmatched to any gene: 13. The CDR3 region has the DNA TGCAGCGTTGGGCCTCTACCGGGACAGCCTTACAATGAGCAGTTCTTC. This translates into CSVGPLPGQPYNEQFF.

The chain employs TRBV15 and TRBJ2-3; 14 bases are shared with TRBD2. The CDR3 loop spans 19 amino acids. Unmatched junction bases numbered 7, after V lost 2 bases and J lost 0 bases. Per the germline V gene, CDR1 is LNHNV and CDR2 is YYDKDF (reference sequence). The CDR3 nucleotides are TGTGCCACCAGCAGAACGGGACTAGCGGGGGACCGAAGCACAGATACGCAGTATTTT. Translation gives CATSRTGLAGDRSTDTQYF.

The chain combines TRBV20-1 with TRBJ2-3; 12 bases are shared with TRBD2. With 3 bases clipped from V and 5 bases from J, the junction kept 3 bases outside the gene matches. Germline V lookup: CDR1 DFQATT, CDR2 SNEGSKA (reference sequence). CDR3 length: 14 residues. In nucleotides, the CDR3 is TGCAGTGCTAGGACTAGCGGGGGCATAGATACGCAGTATTTT. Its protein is CSARTSGGIDTQYF.

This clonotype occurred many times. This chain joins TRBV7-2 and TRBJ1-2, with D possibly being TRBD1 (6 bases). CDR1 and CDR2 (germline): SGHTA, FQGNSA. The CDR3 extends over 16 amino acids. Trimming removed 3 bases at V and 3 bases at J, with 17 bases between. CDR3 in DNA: TGTGCCAGCAGCTTTTCCAGCACAGGGTACGACTATGGCTACACCTTC. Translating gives CASSFSSTGYDYGYTF. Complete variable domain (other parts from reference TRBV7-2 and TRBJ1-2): GAGVSQSPSNKVTEKGKDVELRCDPISGHTALYWYRQSLGQGLEFLIYFQGNSAPDKSGLPSDRFSAERTGGSVSTLTIQRTQQEDSAVYLCASSFSSTGYDYGYTFGSGTRLTVV.